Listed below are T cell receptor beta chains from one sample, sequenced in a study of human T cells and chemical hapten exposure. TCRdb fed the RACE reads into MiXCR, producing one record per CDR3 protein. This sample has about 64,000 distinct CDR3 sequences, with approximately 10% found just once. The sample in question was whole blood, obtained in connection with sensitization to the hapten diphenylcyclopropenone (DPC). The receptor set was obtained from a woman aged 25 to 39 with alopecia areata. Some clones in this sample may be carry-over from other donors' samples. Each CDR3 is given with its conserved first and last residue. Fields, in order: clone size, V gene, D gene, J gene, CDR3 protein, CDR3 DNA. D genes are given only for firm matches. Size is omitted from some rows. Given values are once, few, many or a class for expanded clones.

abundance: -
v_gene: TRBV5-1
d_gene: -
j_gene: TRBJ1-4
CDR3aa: CASSLDVGGQEKLFF
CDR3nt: TGCGCCAGCAGCTTGGATGTGGGGGGCCAAGAAAAACTGTTTTTT

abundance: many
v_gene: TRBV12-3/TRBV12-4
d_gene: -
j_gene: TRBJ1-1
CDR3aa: CASSFIQGNTEAFF
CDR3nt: TGTGCCAGCAGTTTCATACAGGGGAACACTGAAGCTTTCTTT

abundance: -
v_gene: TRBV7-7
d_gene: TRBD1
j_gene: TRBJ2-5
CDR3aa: CASSLAWTGSETQYF
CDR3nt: TGTGCTAGCAGCTTAGCTTGGACAGGATCGGAGACCCAGTACTTC

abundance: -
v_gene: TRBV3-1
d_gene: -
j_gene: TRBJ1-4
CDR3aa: CASSPGSTNEKLFF
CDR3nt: TGTGCCAGCAGTCCGGGGTCAACTAATGAAAAACTGTTTTTT

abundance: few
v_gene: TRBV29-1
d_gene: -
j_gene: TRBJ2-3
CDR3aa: CSAGMGDTDTQYF
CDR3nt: TGCAGCGCTGGTATGGGGGACACAGATACGCAGTATTTT

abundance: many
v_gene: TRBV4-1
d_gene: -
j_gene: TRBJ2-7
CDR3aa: CASSLDGNSYEQYF
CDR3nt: TGCGCCAGCAGCCTGGACGGGAACTCCTACGAGCAGTACTTC

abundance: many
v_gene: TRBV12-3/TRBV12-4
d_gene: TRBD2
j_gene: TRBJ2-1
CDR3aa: CASSYIAGVINEQFF
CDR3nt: TGTGCCAGCAGTTATATAGCGGGGGTGATCAATGAGCAGTTCTTC

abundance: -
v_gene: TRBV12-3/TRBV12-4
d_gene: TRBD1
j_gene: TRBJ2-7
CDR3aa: CASARGQESYEQYF
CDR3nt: TGTGCCAGCGCTAGGGGACAGGAATCCTACGAGCAGTACTTC

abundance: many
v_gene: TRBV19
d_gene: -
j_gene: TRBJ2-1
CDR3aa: CASNKRWASTEQFF
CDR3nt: TGTGCCAGTAATAAACGGTGGGCTAGTACTGAGCAGTTCTTC

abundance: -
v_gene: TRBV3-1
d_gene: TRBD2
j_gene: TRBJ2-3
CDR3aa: CASSQGTSAQYF
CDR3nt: TGTGCCAGCAGCCAAGGGACTAGCGCGCAGTATTTT

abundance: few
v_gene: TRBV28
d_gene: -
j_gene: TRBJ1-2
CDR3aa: CASSLRGPFYGYTF
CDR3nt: TGTGCCAGCAGTTTGCGGGGCCCTTTCTATGGCTACACCTTC

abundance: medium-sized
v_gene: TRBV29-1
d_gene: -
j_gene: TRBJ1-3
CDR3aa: CSVGLASGNTIYF
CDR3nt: TGCAGCGTTGGGCTGGCCTCTGGAAACACCATATATTTT

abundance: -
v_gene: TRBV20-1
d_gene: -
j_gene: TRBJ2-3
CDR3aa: CSAPDFADTQYF
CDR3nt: TGCAGTGCTCCGGACTTCGCGGATACGCAGTATTTT

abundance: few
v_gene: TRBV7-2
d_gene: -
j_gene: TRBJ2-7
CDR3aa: CASSYDREGEQYF
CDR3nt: TGTGCCAGCAGTTATGACAGGGAGGGCGAGCAGTACTTC

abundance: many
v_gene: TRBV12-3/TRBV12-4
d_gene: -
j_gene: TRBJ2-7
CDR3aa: CASSFGYYEQYF
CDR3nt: TGTGCCAGCAGTTTTGGCTACTACGAGCAGTACTTC

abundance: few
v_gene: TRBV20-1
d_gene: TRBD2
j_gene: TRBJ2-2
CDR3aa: CSADPGLKNTGELFF
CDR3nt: TGCAGTGCAGACCCGGGACTAAAGAACACCGGGGAGCTGTTTTTT

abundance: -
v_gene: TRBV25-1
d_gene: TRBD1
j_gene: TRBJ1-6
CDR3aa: CASSLTGGSSPLHF
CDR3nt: TGTGCCAGCAGTTTGACAGGGGGCAGTTCACCCCTCCACTTT

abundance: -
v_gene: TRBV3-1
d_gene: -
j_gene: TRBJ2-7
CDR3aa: CASSHLTEHEQYF
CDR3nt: TGTGCCAGCAGCCACCTAACAGAGCACGAGCAGTACTTC

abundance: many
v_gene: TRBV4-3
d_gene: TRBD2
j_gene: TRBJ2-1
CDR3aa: CASSQEWGTSGRNEQFF
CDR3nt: TGCGCCAGCAGCCAAGAGTGGGGTACTAGCGGGAGGAATGAGCAGTTCTTC

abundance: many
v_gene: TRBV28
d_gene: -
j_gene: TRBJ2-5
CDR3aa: CASSSPVGSETQYF
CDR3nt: TGTGCCAGCAGCTCCCCCGTGGGTTCAGAGACCCAGTACTTC

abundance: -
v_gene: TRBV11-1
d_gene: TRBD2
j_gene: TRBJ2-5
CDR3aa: CASSLRLAGPGYQETQYF
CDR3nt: TGTGCCAGCAGCTTACGTCTAGCGGGTCCCGGGTACCAAGAGACCCAGTACTTC

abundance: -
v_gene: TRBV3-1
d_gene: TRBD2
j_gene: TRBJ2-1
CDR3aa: CASRHLAGGRYNEQFF
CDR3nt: TGTGCCAGCAGGCATCTAGCGGGAGGGAGGTACAATGAGCAGTTCTTC

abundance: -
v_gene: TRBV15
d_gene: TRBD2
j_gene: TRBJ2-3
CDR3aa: CATSGIAGGIPDTQYF
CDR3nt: TGTGCCACCAGCGGCATAGCGGGAGGTATACCAGATACGCAGTATTTT

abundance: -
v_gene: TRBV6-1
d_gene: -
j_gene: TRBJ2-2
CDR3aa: CASSDGRASTEELFF
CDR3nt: TGTGCCAGCAGTGACGGCAGGGCGAGCACCGAGGAGCTGTTTTTT

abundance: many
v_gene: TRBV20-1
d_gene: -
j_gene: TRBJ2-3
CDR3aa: CSASLAFTDTQYF
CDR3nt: TGCAGTGCTTCTCTAGCGTTCACAGATACGCAGTATTTT

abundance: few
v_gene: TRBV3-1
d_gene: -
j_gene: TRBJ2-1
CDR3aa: CASSHLGDNEQFF
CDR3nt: TGTGCCAGCAGCCACCTAGGGGACAATGAGCAGTTCTTC

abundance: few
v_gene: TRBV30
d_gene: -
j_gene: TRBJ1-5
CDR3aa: CAWSVHAGQPQHF
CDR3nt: TGTGCCTGGAGTGTACACGCTGGCCAGCCCCAGCATTTT

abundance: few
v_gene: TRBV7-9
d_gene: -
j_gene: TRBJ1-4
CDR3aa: CASSLIDPSAGNEKLFF
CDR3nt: TGTGCCAGCAGCTTAATAGACCCCTCGGCGGGGAATGAAAAACTGTTTTTT

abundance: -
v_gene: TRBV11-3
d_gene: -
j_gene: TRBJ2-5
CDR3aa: CASSMGLNQETQYF
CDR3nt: TGTGCCAGCAGCATGGGACTGAACCAAGAGACCCAGTACTTC

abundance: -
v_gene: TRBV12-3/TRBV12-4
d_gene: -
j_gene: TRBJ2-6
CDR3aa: CASSLNRGANVLTF
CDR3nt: TGTGCCAGCAGTTTGAATCGTGGGGCCAACGTCCTGACTTTC

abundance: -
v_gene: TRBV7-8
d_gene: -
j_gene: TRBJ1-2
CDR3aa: CASSPGSGNYGYTF
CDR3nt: TGTGCCAGCAGCCCGGGGTCGGGGAACTATGGCTACACCTTC

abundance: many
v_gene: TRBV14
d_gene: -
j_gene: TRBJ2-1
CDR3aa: CAGEAGVDNEQFF
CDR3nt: TGTGCCGGAGAGGCCGGGGTCGACAATGAGCAGTTCTTC

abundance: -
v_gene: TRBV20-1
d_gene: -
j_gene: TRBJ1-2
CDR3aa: CSATTGTGTNYGYTF
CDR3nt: TGCAGTGCCACAACTGGCACAGGGACTAACTATGGCTACACCTTC

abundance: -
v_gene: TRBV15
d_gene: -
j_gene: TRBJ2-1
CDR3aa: CATSRDPGPSSYNEQFF
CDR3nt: TGTGCCACCAGCAGAGATCCCGGGCCTAGCTCCTACAATGAGCAGTTCTTC

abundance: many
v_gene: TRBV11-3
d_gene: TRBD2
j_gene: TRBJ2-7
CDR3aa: CASSSERGGIGYEQYF
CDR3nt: TGTGCCAGCAGCTCGGAGCGGGGGGGCATCGGGTACGAGCAGTACTTC

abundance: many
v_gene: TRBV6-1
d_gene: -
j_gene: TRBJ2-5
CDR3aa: CASSEWLRVETQYF
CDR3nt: TGTGCCAGCAGTGAATGGCTTCGTGTGGAGACCCAGTACTTC

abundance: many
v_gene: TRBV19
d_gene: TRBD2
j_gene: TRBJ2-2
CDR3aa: CASSPPPSGGVTGELFF
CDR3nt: TGTGCCAGTAGTCCTCCCCCCAGCGGGGGGGTCACCGGGGAGCTGTTTTTT